The source of this T cell receptor beta chain is a study of OX40 agonist ivuxolimab in advanced cancers. About the study: Of the patients, three showed partial responses, one with hepatocellular carcinoma and two with cutaneous melanoma.

CDR3 length: 13 amino acids. CDR1 SGHAT and CDR2 FQNNGV come from the germline V gene. The V end was cut by 8 bases, the J end by 1 base, with 11 bases between. This table comes from immunoSEQ multiplex PCR, and its TCRdb copy is limited to in-frame clones, with some not included. This repertoire shows approximately 70,000 clones, roughly 89% found once; its top ten account for approximately 0.8%. This clone was detected a few times. The antigen is unknown. Study findings and constraints: Doses of 0.1 to 3.0 mg/kg were accompanied by clonal expansion of CD4+ and CD8+ blood T cells by week 6. Expanded clones were, on average, more numerous among CD8+ T cells than CD4+.

With autoimmune disease history or systemic immunosuppression, patients were excluded. The source is an adult with an advanced solid tumor such as melanoma, head and neck, liver or kidney cancer. Sample: CD4+ or CD8+ T cells sorted from blood, taken in a trial of the OX40 agonist ivuxolimab. The chain couples TRBV11-2 to TRBJ1-1; TRBD1 is a possible D gene (5 bases). This CDR3 reads CASVRAGNTEAFF. The CDR3, as DNA: TGTGCCAGCGTCAGGGCCGGGAACACTGAAGCTTTCTTT.